Below, 7 T cell receptor beta chains from the same sample are listed, as sequenced in a study of blood T cell repertoires in COVID-19. Generated by immunoSEQ multiplex PCR, the TCRdb table keeps only in-frame clones and is missing some. The table has 150,000 to 200,000 clones, 84% seen once. Sequencing was done on a sample of peripheral blood. These receptors all stem from a man aged 18 to 29 with active or convalescent COVID-19.

This clone has just a few counts. The chain combines TRBV7-2 with TRBJ1-2, with a possible D match to TRBD1 (6 bases). Looked up from germline, CDR1 is SGHTA and CDR2 is FQGNSA. V lost 5 bases, J lost 8 bases, and 18 bases lay in between. The CDR3 loop spans 14 amino acids. In nucleotides, the CDR3 is TGTGCCAGCAGCCCTAGCAGGACAGCTATGGGCTACACCTTC. Its protein product is CASSPSRTAMGYTF.

The CDR3 region is CASSPTGGSIGELFF. In nucleotides, the CDR3 is TGCGCCAGCAGCCCGACAGGGGGCTCGATCGGGGAGCTGTTTTTT. This chain joins TRBV5-1 and TRBJ2-2; 10 bases are shared with TRBD1. Germline loops: CDR1 SGHRS, CDR2 YFSETQ. The CDR3 extends over 15 amino acids. Trimming took 4 bases from V and 7 from J; bases not matched to a gene: 7. The full variable domain, completed using reference TRBV5-1 and TRBJ2-2, is KAGVTQTPRYLIKTRGQQVTLSCSPISGHRSVSWYQQTPGQGLQFLFEYFSETQRNKGNFPGRFSGRQFSNSRSEMNVSTLELGDSALYLCASSPTGGSIGELFFGEGSRLTVL.

This chain joins TRBV7-2 and TRBJ2-5; D possibly corresponds to TRBD1 (6 bases). The CDR3 totals 14 residues. Germline CDR1 and CDR2: SGHTA and FQGNSA. Trimming removed 3 bases from V and 1 base from J, with 9 bases in between. The CDR3 DNA is TGTGCCAGCAGCTTCCCAGGGGCCCAAGAGACCCAGTACTTC. Translated: CASSFPGAQETQYF.

This clone has a single count. V usage is TRBV7-2 and J usage is TRBJ1-1; D unresolved. CDR1 SGHTA and CDR2 FQGNSA come from the germline V gene. The length of the CDR3 is 14 residues. The germline V and J ends were trimmed by 2 bases and 5 bases, with 12 bases remaining between them. CDR3 region: CASSLSRRSTEAFF. DNA of the CDR3: TGTGCCAGCAGCTTAAGTAGGAGGTCGACTGAAGCTTTCTTT.

The V call is TRBV5-1, the J call TRBJ1-3; TRBD1 matches at 8 bases. Germline lookup yields CDR1 SGHRS and CDR2 YFSETQ. The V and J ends lost 1 base and 2 bases, in that order; junction bases with no gene match: 8. The CDR3 spans 17 residues. The CDR3 here is CASSLRPDRDAGNTIYF. CDR3 nucleotide sequence: TGCGCCAGCAGCTTGAGGCCGGACAGGGACGCTGGAAACACCATATATTTT.

Comments on this clone: In the same sample, other DNA sequences code for this CDR3. This sequence joins TRBV6-2 or TRBV6-3 and TRBJ2-2; 12 bases fit TRBD2. The CDR3 has 15 residues. CDR1 MNHEY and CDR2 SVGEGT come from the germline V gene. V dropped 6 bases and J dropped 4; count of bases not matched to a gene: 3. For the CDR3, the DNA is TGTGCCAGCAGCCTACTAGCGGGAGGCACCGGGGAGCTGTTTTTT. Residues: CASSLLAGGTGELFF.

The chain uses TRBV5-1 and TRBJ2-7; 7 nucleotides align to TRBD2. V lost 0 bases to trimming and J lost 2 bases; unmatched junction nucleotides: 5. Germline assignment: CDR1 SGHRS and CDR2 YFSETQ. CDR3 length: 15 residues. Here the CDR3 DNA reads TGCGCCAGCAGCTTGGTTACTAGCGAAACCTACGAGCAGTACTTC. This gives the protein CASSLVTSETYEQYF.